This T cell receptor beta chain was documented in a study of blood T cell repertoires in COVID-19. About the research overall: Acute and convalescent COVID-19 specimens originated in the United States, Italy and Spain. From T cells, B-cell-depleted T cells, or PBMCs came the material, which was cDNA or gDNA.

The CDR3 length is 13 residues. Germline V CDR1 and CDR2: SGDLS, YYNGEE. Deletions cut 0 bases from V and 8 bases from J, with 9 bases between. Authors' analysis steps: Reference gene primer amplification yielded estimated nucleated cell counts. TCRdb's table, derived via immunoSEQ multiplex PCR, lists solely in-frame clones and lacks some. The V and J calls and clone size are taken from that table; D and trimming were inferred from the DNA. The sample has approximately 190,000 clones, about four fifths seen once. This receptor was identified in a man aged 55 to 70 with acute or convalescent COVID-19. This sequence joins TRBV9 and TRBJ2-1, with a tentative D call TRBD2 (6 bases). Material: peripheral blood. CDR3 protein: CASSVVGRHEQFF. The CDR3 DNA reads TGTGCCAGCAGCGTAGTGGGGAGGCATGAGCAGTTCTTC. The full variable domain, rest sourced from reference TRBV9 and TRBJ2-1, is DSGVTQTPKHLITATGQRVTLRCSPRSGDLSVYWYQQSLDQGLQFLIQYYNGEERAKGNILERFSAQQFPDLHSELNLSSLELGDSALYFCASSVVGRHEQFFGPGTRLTVL.